The present T cell receptor beta chain was sequenced within a study of neurological immune-mediated disorders. Study-level background: Among about 34 multiple sclerosis patients, roughly 31 were relapsing-remitting and 3 were secondary progressive.

This clonotype was seen many times. This CDR3 has 13 residues. In germline, CDR1 is ENHRY, CDR2 SYGVKD. V lost 6 bases to trimming and J lost 1 base, with 7 bases between them. From the 5' RACE reads, TCRdb called clonotypes with MiXCR, one entry per CDR3 protein. The table includes 69,000 or so distinct CDR3 sequences, under 5.5% detected once. Sequences were obtained from PBMCs. This TCR came from a woman in her seventies with multiple sclerosis. This chain uses TRBV10-3 with TRBJ2-1; no firm D call. The CDR3 loop is CAIRDLSYNEQFF. CDR3 sequence (DNA): TGTGCCATCAGAGACTTATCCTACAATGAGCAGTTCTTC.